The sequence of this TCR beta chain was determined in a study of blood T cell repertoires in COVID-19. Followed over time, Seattle patients had been enrolled while infection was active. With 2 bases removed from V and 9 bases from J, the gap between germline ends came to 5 bases. Germline V gene sequence: CDR1 MDHEN, CDR2 SYDVKM. This CDR3 has 11 residues. Using immunoSEQ multiplex PCR, the repertoire was profiled, and TCRdb retains in-frame clones only, with some absent. The sample yields tens of thousands of clones, around 86% seen once. The chain has TRBV28 and TRBJ2-1; D not resolved. Input material: peripheral blood. The sequence was collected from an elderly woman with COVID-19, enrolled during active disease. CDR3 bases: TGTGCCAGCAGTTTACGGTTTGAGCAGTTCTTC. It encodes CASSLRFEQFF.